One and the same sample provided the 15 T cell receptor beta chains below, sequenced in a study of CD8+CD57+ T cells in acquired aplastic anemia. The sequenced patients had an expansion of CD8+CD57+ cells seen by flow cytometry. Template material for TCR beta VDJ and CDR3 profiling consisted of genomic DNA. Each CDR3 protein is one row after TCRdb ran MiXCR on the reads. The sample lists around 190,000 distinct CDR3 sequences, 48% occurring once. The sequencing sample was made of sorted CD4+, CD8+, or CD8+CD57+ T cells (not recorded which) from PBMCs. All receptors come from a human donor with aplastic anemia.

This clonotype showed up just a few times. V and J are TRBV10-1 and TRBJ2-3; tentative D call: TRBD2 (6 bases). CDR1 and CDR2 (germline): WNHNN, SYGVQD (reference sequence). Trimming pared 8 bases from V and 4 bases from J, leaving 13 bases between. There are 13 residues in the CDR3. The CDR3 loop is CASALSGSDTQYF. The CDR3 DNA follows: TGCGCCAGCGCGCTTAGCGGATCAGATACGCAGTATTTT.

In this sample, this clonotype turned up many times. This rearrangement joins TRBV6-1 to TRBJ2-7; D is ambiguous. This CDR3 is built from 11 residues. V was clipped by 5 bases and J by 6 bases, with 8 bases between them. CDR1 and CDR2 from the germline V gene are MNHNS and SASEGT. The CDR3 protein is CASSPSSEQYF. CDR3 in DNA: TGTGCCAGCAGTCCCAGTTCCGAGCAGTACTTC.

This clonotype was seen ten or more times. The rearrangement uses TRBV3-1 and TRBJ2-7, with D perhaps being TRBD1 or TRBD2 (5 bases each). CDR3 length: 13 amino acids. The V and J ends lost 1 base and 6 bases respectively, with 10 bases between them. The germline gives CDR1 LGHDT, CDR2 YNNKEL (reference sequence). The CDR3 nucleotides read TGTGCCAGCAGCCAAGGGCAGGGAGTCGAGCAGTACTTC. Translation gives CASSQGQGVEQYF.

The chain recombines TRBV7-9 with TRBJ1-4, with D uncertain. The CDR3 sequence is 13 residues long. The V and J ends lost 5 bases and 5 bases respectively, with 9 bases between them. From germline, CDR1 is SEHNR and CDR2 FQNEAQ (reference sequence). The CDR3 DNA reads TGTGCCAGCAGCCCAACAAGGAATGAAAAACTGTTTTTT. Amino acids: CASSPTRNEKLFF.

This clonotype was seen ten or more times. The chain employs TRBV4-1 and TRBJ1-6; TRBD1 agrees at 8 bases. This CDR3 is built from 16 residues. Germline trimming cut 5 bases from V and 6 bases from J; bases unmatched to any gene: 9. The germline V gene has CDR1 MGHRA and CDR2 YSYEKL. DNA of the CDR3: TGCGCCAGCAGCGAACAGGGGGGGTTTGCTAATTCACCCCTCCACTTT. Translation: CASSEQGGFANSPLHF.

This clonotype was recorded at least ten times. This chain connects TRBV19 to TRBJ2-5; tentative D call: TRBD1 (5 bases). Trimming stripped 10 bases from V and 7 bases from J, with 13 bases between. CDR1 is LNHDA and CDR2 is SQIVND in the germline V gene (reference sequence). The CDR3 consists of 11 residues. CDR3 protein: CATDSKGTQYF. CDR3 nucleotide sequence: TGTGCCACCGACAGTAAAGGGACCCAGTACTTC.

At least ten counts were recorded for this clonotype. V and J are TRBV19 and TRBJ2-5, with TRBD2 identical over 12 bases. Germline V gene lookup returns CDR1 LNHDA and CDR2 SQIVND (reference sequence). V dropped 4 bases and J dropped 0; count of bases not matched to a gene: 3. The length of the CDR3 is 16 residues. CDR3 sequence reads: CASSTWTSGDQETQYF. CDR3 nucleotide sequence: TGTGCCAGTAGTACCTGGACTAGCGGGGACCAAGAGACCCAGTACTTC.

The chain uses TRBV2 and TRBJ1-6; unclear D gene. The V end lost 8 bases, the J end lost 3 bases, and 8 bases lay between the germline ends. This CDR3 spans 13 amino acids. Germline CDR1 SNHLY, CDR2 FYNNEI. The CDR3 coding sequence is TGTGCCAGCTCATCGGACTATAATTCACCCCTCCACTTT. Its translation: CASSSDYNSPLHF.

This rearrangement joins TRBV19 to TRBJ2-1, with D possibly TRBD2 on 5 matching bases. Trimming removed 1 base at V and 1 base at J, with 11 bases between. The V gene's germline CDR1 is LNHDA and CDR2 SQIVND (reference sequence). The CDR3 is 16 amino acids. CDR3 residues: CASSIGASRSYNEQFF. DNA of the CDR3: TGTGCCAGTAGTATAGGGGCTAGCAGATCCTACAATGAGCAGTTCTTC.

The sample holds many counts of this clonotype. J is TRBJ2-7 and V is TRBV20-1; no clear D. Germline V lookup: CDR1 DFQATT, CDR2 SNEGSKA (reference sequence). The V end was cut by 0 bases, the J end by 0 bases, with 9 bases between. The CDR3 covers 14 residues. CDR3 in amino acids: CSARDAQSSYEQYF. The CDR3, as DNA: TGCAGTGCTAGAGATGCCCAGAGCTCCTACGAGCAGTACTTC.

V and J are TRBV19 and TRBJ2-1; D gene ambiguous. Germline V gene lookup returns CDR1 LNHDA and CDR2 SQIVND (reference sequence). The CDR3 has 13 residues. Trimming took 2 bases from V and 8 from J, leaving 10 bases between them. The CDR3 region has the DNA TGTGCCAGTAGTATACAACTCGGTTATGAGCAGTTCTTC. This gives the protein CASSIQLGYEQFF. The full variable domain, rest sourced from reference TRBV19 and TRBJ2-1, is DGGITQSPKYLFRKEGQNVTLSCEQNLNHDAMYWYRQDPGQGLRLIYYSQIVNDFQKGDIAEGYSVSREKKESFPLTVTSAQKNPTAFYLCASSIQLGYEQFFGPGTRLTVL.

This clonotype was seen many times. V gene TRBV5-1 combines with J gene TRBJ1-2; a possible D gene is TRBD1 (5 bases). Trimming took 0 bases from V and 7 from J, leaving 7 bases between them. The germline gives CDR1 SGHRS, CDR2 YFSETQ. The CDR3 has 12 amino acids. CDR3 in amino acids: CASSLAQGGYTF. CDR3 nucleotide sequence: TGCGCCAGCAGCTTGGCGCAGGGTGGCTACACCTTC.

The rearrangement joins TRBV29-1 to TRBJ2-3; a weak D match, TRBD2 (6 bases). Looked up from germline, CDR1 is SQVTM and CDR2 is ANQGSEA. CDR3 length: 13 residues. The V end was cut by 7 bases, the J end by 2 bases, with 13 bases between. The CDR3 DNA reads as TGCAGCGCCCGGGGCGGGATCACAGATACGCAGTATTTT. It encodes CSARGGITDTQYF.

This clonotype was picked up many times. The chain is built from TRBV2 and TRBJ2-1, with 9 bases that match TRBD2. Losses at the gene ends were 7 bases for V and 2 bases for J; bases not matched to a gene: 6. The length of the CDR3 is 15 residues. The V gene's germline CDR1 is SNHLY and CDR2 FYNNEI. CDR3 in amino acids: CASKPGLAPYNEQFF. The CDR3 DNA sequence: TGTGCCAGCAAACCGGGACTAGCTCCCTACAATGAGCAGTTCTTC. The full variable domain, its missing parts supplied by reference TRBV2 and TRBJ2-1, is EPEVTQTPSHQVTQMGQEVILRCVPISNHLYFYWYRQILGQKVEFLVSFYNNEISEKSEIFDDQFSVERPDGSNFTLKIRSTKLEDSAMYFCASKPGLAPYNEQFFGPGTRLTVL.

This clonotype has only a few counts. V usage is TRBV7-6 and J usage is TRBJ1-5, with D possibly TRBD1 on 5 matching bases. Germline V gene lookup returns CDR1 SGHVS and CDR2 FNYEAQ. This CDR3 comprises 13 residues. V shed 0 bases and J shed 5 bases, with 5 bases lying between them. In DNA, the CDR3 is TGTGCCAGCAGCTTAGCGGGGGATCAGCCCCAGCATTTT. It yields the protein CASSLAGDQPQHF.